These 22 T cell receptor beta chains came from one sample sequenced in a study of cytomegalovirus exposure and HLA in healthy donors. Assay: immunoSEQ multiplex PCR; the TCRdb copy retains only in-frame clones and omits some. Among over 200,000 clones listed, about 91% were seen once. Sequenced sample: PBMCs. The receptors shown here come from a woman in her late teens or twenties in good health and CMV-seronegative.

This chain uses TRBV7-8 with TRBJ2-1, with 7 nucleotides matching TRBD2. J lost 0 bases, V lost 4 bases, and 12 bases had no gene match. The CDR3 is made up of 18 amino acids. CDR1 SGHVS and CDR2 FQNEAQ come from the germline V gene. The CDR3 here is CASSSQIAGGSSYNEQFF. The CDR3 DNA is TGTGCCAGCAGCTCCCAAATAGCGGGCGGAAGCTCCTACAATGAGCAGTTCTTC. The entire variable domain, with the rest obtained from reference TRBV7-8 and TRBJ2-1, is as follows: GAGVSQSPRYKVAKRGQDVALRCDPISGHVSLFWYQQALGQGPEFLTYFQNEAQLDKSGLPSDRFFAERPEGSVSTLKIQRTQQEDSAVYLCASSSQIAGGSSYNEQFFGPGTRLTVL.

This chain links TRBV27 with TRBJ1-1; D unresolved. The CDR3 spans 16 residues. CDR1 MNHEY and CDR2 SMNVEV come from the germline V gene (reference sequence). V dropped 2 bases and J dropped 0 bases, with 13 bases sitting between them. The CDR3 DNA sequence: TGTGCCAGCAGTTTAACTCCGCCCCGAGTGAACACTGAAGCTTTCTTT. Translated: CASSLTPPRVNTEAFF.

The chain recombines TRBV4-1 with TRBJ1-2; 9 nucleotides line up with TRBD1. Trimming removed 3 bases from V and 8 bases from J; junction bases left unmatched: 7. The CDR3 spans 14 residues. Germline V gene lookup returns CDR1 MGHRA and CDR2 YSYEKL. The CDR3, as DNA: TGCGCCAGCAGCCACCGGGACAGGGAGAACGGCTACACCTTC. It is translated as CASSHRDRENGYTF.

The chain couples TRBV5-4 to TRBJ2-3; D call uncertain. The V gene lost 1 base and the J gene lost 0 bases, with 3 bases spanning the gap. The CDR3 runs to 13 residues. Looked up from germline, CDR1 is SGHNT and CDR2 is YYREEE (reference sequence). The CDR3 spells CASSLTSTDTQYF. CDR3 nucleotides: TGTGCCAGCAGCTTGACTAGCACAGATACGCAGTATTTT. Using reference TRBV5-4 and TRBJ2-3 for the parts outside the CDR3, the full variable domain is ETGVTQSPTHLIKTRGQQVTLRCSSQSGHNTVSWYQQALGQGPQFIFQYYREEENGRGNFPPRFSGLQFPNYSSELNVNALELDDSALYLCASSLTSTDTQYFGPGTRLTVL.

This chain joins TRBV28 and TRBJ1-2; D not resolved. Germline CDR1 MDHEN, CDR2 SYDVKM. V was clipped by 2 bases and J by 4 bases, with 11 bases between them. CDR3 length: 14 residues. The CDR3 sequence is CASSLSWAAYGYTF. The CDR3 nucleotides are TGTGCCAGCAGTTTAAGCTGGGCAGCCTATGGCTACACCTTC.

This clone was observed a handful of times. The chain is built from TRBV19 and TRBJ2-1; 11 bases are shared with TRBD2. Germline V gives CDR1 LNHDA, CDR2 SQIVND (reference sequence). There are 15 residues in the CDR3. Trimming took 6 bases from V and 3 from J; bases not matched to a gene: 4. The chain's CDR3 is CASSLTSGIYNEQFF. CDR3 bases: TGTGCCAGTAGCCTGACTAGCGGGATCTACAATGAGCAGTTCTTC.

V usage is TRBV14 and J usage is TRBJ1-1; TRBD1 matches 7 bases. The CDR3 is 15 amino acids. CDR1 is SGHDN, CDR2 FVKESK, per germline. V was clipped by 1 base and J by 3 bases; unmatched bases: 5. The chain's CDR3 is CASSQGTGWDTEAFF. CDR3 DNA: TGTGCCAGCAGCCAAGGGACAGGTTGGGACACTGAAGCTTTCTTT.

This sequence joins TRBV7-6 and TRBJ1-4; the D is unclear. The CDR3 extends over 14 amino acids. Germline V CDR1 and CDR2: SGHVS, FNYEAQ. V was cut by 4 bases and J by 7 bases, with 13 bases left in between. CDR3 amino acids: CASSYRGRREKLFF. For the CDR3, the DNA is TGTGCCAGCAGCTACCGGGGTCGACGTGAAAAACTGTTTTTT.

This chain joins TRBV28 and TRBJ1-5; TRBD1 agrees at 7 bases. The CDR3 runs to 16 residues. Germline-derived CDR1 and CDR2 are MDHEN and SYDVKM. J was trimmed by 7 bases and V by 4 bases; bases with no gene match: 13. The chain's CDR3 is CASSSPGQERGQPQHF. CDR3 sequence (DNA): TGTGCCAGCAGTTCCCCCGGACAGGAGCGAGGGCAGCCCCAGCATTTT.

The chain uses TRBV11-1 and TRBJ2-3, with D perhaps matching TRBD2 (6 bases). Germline V lookup: CDR1 SGHAT, CDR2 FQDESV (reference sequence). Deletions cut 6 bases from V and 0 bases from J, with 13 bases between. The CDR3 extends over 15 amino acids. CDR3 sequence reads: CASSPPGLSTDTQYF. The CDR3 nucleotides read TGTGCCAGCAGTCCACCGGGACTCAGCACAGATACGCAGTATTTT.

The chain has TRBV11-2 and TRBJ2-1, with D hard to call. Germline V CDR1 and CDR2: SGHAT, FQNNGV. V lost 5 bases and J 3 bases, leaving 2 bases between the germline ends. The CDR3 covers 11 residues. In DNA, the CDR3 is TGTGCCAGCAGCCACTACAATGAGCAGTTCTTC. Its translation is CASSHYNEQFF.

In regard to this clone: Germline and junction disagree at one end, which may indicate a read error. V and J are TRBV2 and TRBJ2-3; weak D call: TRBD2 (6 bases). The CDR3 covers 15 residues. The V gene's germline CDR1 is SNHLY and CDR2 FYNNEI. This CDR3 is CASNPGRDVTHTQYF. The CDR3 nucleotides read TGTGCCAGCAACCCAGGGCGGGATGTCACACATACGCAGTATTTT. The whole variable domain, remainder taken from reference TRBV2 and TRBJ2-3, is EPEVTQTPSHQVTQMGQEVILRCVPISNHLYFYWYRQILGQKVEFLVSFYNNEISEKSEIFDDQFSVERPDGSNFTLKIRSTKLEDSAMYFCASNPGRDVTHTQYFGPGTRLTVL.

The J gene is TRBJ2-7, the V gene TRBV6-1, with 11 bases fitting TRBD2. V trimming: 6 bases; J trimming: 4 bases; junction bases outside the gene matches: 8. CDR3 length equals 15 residues. Germline values: CDR1 MNHNS, CDR2 SASEGT. In DNA form, the CDR3 reads TGTGCCAGCAGCGGCCGACTAGCGGGACAATACGAGCAGTACTTC. Its translation is CASSGRLAGQYEQYF.

The V and J genes are TRBV27 and TRBJ2-1; D is unresolved. The CDR3 loop spans 15 amino acids. Germline CDR1 is MNHEY and CDR2 is SMNVEV (reference sequence). The V and J ends lost 4 bases and 0 bases respectively, with 10 bases between them. Here the CDR3 reads CASSSTWSSYNEQFF. The DNA for the CDR3 is TGTGCCAGCAGTTCCACTTGGAGCTCCTACAATGAGCAGTTCTTC.

V usage is TRBV7-8 and J usage is TRBJ1-3, with D possibly matching TRBD1 (5 bases). The length of the CDR3 is 16 residues. In germline, CDR1 is SGHVS, CDR2 FQNEAQ. The V end was cut by 5 bases, the J end by 2 bases, with 16 bases between. CDR3 nucleotide sequence: TGTGCCAGCAGCCAAATCAGGGCCCGCGCTGGAAACACCATATATTTT. It codes for CASSQIRARAGNTIYF.

The CDR3 spells CASSITGGLPDDTQYF. The CDR3 coding sequence is TGTGCCAGTAGTATTACCGGGGGACTACCCGATGATACGCAGTATTTT. V and J are TRBV19 and TRBJ2-3; the match to TRBD2 covers 7 bases. Trimming took 3 bases from V and 6 from J; bases not matched to a gene: 12. The CDR3 runs to 16 residues. Germline V CDR1 and CDR2: LNHDA, SQIVND (reference sequence).

This rearrangement joins TRBV7-9 to TRBJ2-7; TRBD1 agrees at 7 bases. CDR1 and CDR2 (germline): SEHNR, FQNEAQ (reference sequence). This CDR3 has 16 amino acids. The J segment lost 2 bases and the V segment lost 5 bases, leaving 12 bases of the junction unmatched. In nucleotides, the CDR3 is TGTGCCAGCAGCCTAATGGGGGACAGATTTGCCTACGAGCAGTACTTC. Translation gives CASSLMGDRFAYEQYF. The full variable domain, its missing parts supplied by reference TRBV7-9 and TRBJ2-7, is DTGVSQNPRHKITKRGQNVTFRCDPISEHNRLYWYRQTLGQGPEFLTYFQNEAQLEKSRLLSDRFSAERPKGSFSTLEIQRTEQGDSAMYLCASSLMGDRFAYEQYFGPGTRLTVT.

This sequence joins TRBV29-1 and TRBJ1-1; 7 nucleotides line up with TRBD1. Losses at the gene ends were 7 bases for V and 2 bases for J; bases not matched to a gene: 7. This CDR3 is built from 13 residues. The V gene's germline CDR1 is SQVTM and CDR2 ANQGSEA. The CDR3 protein is CSGGDSTNTEAFF. The CDR3 DNA reads as TGCAGCGGGGGGGACAGTACAAACACTGAAGCTTTCTTT.

V is TRBV9 and J is TRBJ2-3, with D possibly being TRBD2 (6 bases). Germline CDR1 SGDLS, CDR2 YYNGEE. V dropped 4 bases and J dropped 2 bases, with 20 bases sitting between them. The CDR3 extends over 17 amino acids. The CDR3 protein is CASSPRGGLAATDTQYF. CDR3 coding DNA: TGTGCCAGCAGCCCCCGAGGAGGCTTAGCGGCCACAGATACGCAGTATTTT.

The gene calls are TRBV4-1 and TRBJ1-2; D is unclear. Trimming pared 0 bases from V and 7 bases from J, leaving 18 bases between. The germline gives CDR1 MGHRA, CDR2 YSYEKL. The CDR3 covers 16 residues. The CDR3 spells CASSQDSTLFGGGYTF. The CDR3, as DNA: TGCGCCAGCAGCCAAGATTCTACGCTTTTCGGTGGTGGCTACACCTTC.

This rearrangement joins TRBV2 to TRBJ1-1; a possible D gene is TRBD1 (6 bases). The CDR3 consists of 13 residues. Germline V gene sequence: CDR1 SNHLY, CDR2 FYNNEI. The CDR3 is CATSSGGNTEAFF. The CDR3 DNA sequence: TGTGCAACGTCATCGGGGGGCAACACTGAAGCTTTCTTT.

The rearrangement uses TRBV19 and TRBJ1-5; 8 bases align to TRBD1. CDR3 length: 17 amino acids. After removal of 4 bases from V and 0 bases from J, the junction contained 8 bases not matched to a gene. The V gene's germline CDR1 is LNHDA and CDR2 SQIVND (reference sequence). Written as DNA, the CDR3 is TGTGCCAGTAGTAGGACAGGGCTACGTTCTAGCAATCAGCCCCAGCATTTT. Amino acid sequence: CASSRTGLRSSNQPQHF.